The sequence of this TCR beta chain was determined in a study of shared clonotypes between healthy human individuals. CD8 cells classed as naive were CD45RO-negative and positively selected for CCR7, excluding terminally differentiated effector memory CD45RA+ cells. The healthy adult donors were HIV-negative and reported no recent acute infections or vaccinations. Libraries were prepared by immunoSEQ multiplex PCR; TCRdb keeps only in-frame clonotypes and omits some of them. In the table there are about 2.2 million clones, roughly 91% of which are singletons. The TCR sequence derives from a young man in good health. Some clones in this sample may be carry-over from other donors' samples. The sequencing sample was made of naive CD8+ T cells from PBMCs.

CDR3 in amino acids: CASSFDQETQYF. The CDR3 region has the DNA TGTGCCAGCAGCTTTGACCAAGAGACCCAGTACTTC. The chain carries TRBV5-6 and TRBJ2-5; unclear D gene. Between the trimmed V and J ends, which lost 2 bases and 0 bases, there was a span of 2 bases. The CDR3 covers 12 residues. Per the germline V gene, CDR1 is SGHDT and CDR2 is YYEEEE.